A selection of T cell receptor beta chains follows, all from one sample in a study of T-cell memory formation after mild COVID-19. One entry per CDR3 protein, called by TCRdb with MiXCR from the 5' RACE reads. The sample has 350,000 to 450,000 distinct CDR3 sequences, 20% seen once. The sequenced sample consisted of PBMCs or a T cell subset sorted from them (not recorded which). The receptors come from an adult woman who had mild COVID-19 (a few samples of this study predate the infection). Cell type and time point are not known. Each CDR3 is given with its conserved first and last residue. A D gene is named only where the DNA matches it firmly. A row's size may be missing; if present it is once, few, many or a size class.

few,TRBV5-6,-,TRBJ1-1,CASSLGLGVTEAFF,TGTGCCAGCAGCTTGGGATTGGGGGTCACTGAAGCTTTCTTT
few,TRBV11-2,TRBD2,TRBJ2-5,CASSLGTSGPQETQYF,TGTGCCAGCAGCTTAGGGACTAGCGGGCCTCAAGAGACCCAGTACTTC
few,TRBV5-1,TRBD2,TRBJ2-1,CASSTTLAGGYNEQFF,TGCGCCAGCAGCACCACGCTAGCGGGGGGCTACAATGAGCAGTTCTTC
-,TRBV2,-,TRBJ1-2,CASTIDGGIGGYTF,TGTGCCAGTACCATCGACGGAGGGATCGGTGGCTACACCTTC
-,TRBV4-3,TRBD2,TRBJ2-1,CASSPGVREGWVTQFF,TGCGCCAGCAGCCCCGGGGTCCGGGAGGGGTGGGTTACGCAGTTCTTC
-,TRBV20-1,-,TRBJ1-2,CSARGRNGYGYTF,TGCAGTGCTAGAGGCCGGAACGGCTATGGCTACACCTTC
few,TRBV5-5,-,TRBJ1-5,CASSVGQPPRGAQHF,TGTGCCAGCAGCGTCGGACAGCCCCCACGCGGGGCCCAGCATTTT
-,TRBV20-1,TRBD1,TRBJ1-1,CSAVRGLRNTEAFF,TGCAGTGCTGTCAGGGGGCTGCGGAACACTGAAGCTTTCTTT
-,TRBV7-9,-,TRBJ2-7,CASSRGILDEQYF,TGTGCCAGCAGCAGAGGAATTTTGGACGAGCAGTACTTC
-,TRBV12-3/TRBV12-4,TRBD2,TRBJ2-5,CASSLGGGVGQETQYF,TGTGCCAGCAGCCTGGGGGGAGGGGTCGGCCAAGAGACCCAGTACTTC
-,TRBV5-1,TRBD1,TRBJ2-7,CASSLDMSPGTGGLFEQYF,TGCGCCAGCAGCTTGGATATGAGCCCCGGGACAGGGGGTTTATTCGAGCAGTACTTC
-,TRBV9,-,TRBJ2-2,CASSWDGDTGELFF,TGTGCCAGCAGCTGGGACGGAGACACCGGGGAGCTGTTTTTT
-,TRBV12-3/TRBV12-4,TRBD2,TRBJ2-1,CASTRTSGGSFF,TGTGCCAGCACTCGGACTAGCGGGGGGTCGTTCTTC
few,TRBV5-3,-,TRBJ2-3,CARSRKRATDTQYF,TGTGCCAGAAGCCGGAAGCGGGCCACAGATACGCAGTATTTT
few,TRBV14,-,TRBJ2-5,CASSHRDQVQETQYF,TGTGCCAGCAGCCACCGGGACCAAGTCCAAGAGACCCAGTACTTC
many,TRBV12-3/TRBV12-4,-,TRBJ1-1,CASSLRAMNTEAFF,TGTGCCAGCAGTTTAAGGGCGATGAACACTGAAGCTTTCTTT
-,TRBV5-4,TRBD2,TRBJ2-1,CASSRTGLGNSYNEQFF,TGTGCCAGCAGCCGAACGGGACTAGGAAACTCCTACAATGAGCAGTTCTTC
-,TRBV3-1,TRBD1,TRBJ1-2,CASSNTGVLGYTF,TGTGCCAGCAGCAATACAGGGGTTCTTGGCTACACCTTC
many,TRBV12-3/TRBV12-4,-,TRBJ1-1,CASRVNTEAFF,TGTGCCAGCAGGGTGAACACTGAAGCTTTCTTT
once,TRBV19,TRBD2,TRBJ2-1,CASTRGRGNNEQFF,TGTGCCAGTACCCGCGGGAGGGGGAACAATGAGCAGTTCTTC
few,TRBV12-3/TRBV12-4,-,TRBJ2-5,CASSSATGYQETQYF,TGTGCCAGCAGCTCTGCCACAGGGTACCAAGAGACCCAGTACTTC
-,TRBV6-5,-,TRBJ1-5,CASSYSGGVQPQHF,TGTGCCAGCAGTTACTCGGGCGGAGTGCAGCCCCAGCATTTT
few,TRBV12-3/TRBV12-4,-,TRBJ2-7,CASGNGKKYEQYF,TGTGCCAGCGGAAACGGGAAAAAGTACGAGCAGTACTTC
-,TRBV12-5,TRBD2,TRBJ2-7,CASGLLAGTYEQYF,TGTGCTAGTGGTCTTCTAGCGGGAACCTACGAGCAGTACTTC
-,TRBV7-9,-,TRBJ2-5,CASSHHLGAGIQETQYF,TGTGCCAGCAGTCATCACTTAGGGGCGGGGATCCAAGAGACCCAGTACTTC
-,TRBV18,-,TRBJ2-6,CASSPVVSSGANVLTF,TGTGCCAGCTCACCGGTGGTTTCCTCTGGGGCCAACGTCCTGACTTTC
few,TRBV20-1,-,TRBJ2-7,CSARAPPYEQYF,TGCAGTGCTAGAGCACCCCCCTACGAGCAGTACTTC
few,TRBV12-3/TRBV12-4,-,TRBJ2-3,CASYSDADTQYF,TGTGCCAGCTACTCTGACGCAGATACGCAGTATTTT